The next 11 T cell receptor beta chains were all read from a single sample in a study of beta chain features in type 1 diabetes. Expressed TCRB transcripts got sequenced, as all isolated RNA was reverse transcribed. Assay used: immunoSEQ multiplex PCR; TCRdb lists only in-frame clones, some missing. The repertoire has 140,000 or so clones, about 9.4% of them found once; the top ten carry 1.3%. Specimen: naive CD4+ T cells from blood. The origin of the receptors is a man between 18 and 35 years old in good health.

The rearrangement uses TRBV9 and TRBJ2-7, with D possibly being TRBD1 (6 bases). The CDR3 covers 14 residues. CDR1 is SGDLS, CDR2 YYNGEE, per germline. V lost 4 bases, J lost 3 bases, and 14 bases lay in between. CDR3 in amino acids: CASSPRQQGYEQYF. DNA of the CDR3: TGTGCCAGCAGCCCCCGACAACAGGGCTACGAGCAGTACTTC.

J is TRBJ2-7 and V is TRBV11-2; TRBD1 agrees at 9 bases. Unmatched junction bases numbered 6, after V lost 5 bases and J lost 4 bases. This CDR3 has 14 residues. Germline-derived CDR1 and CDR2 are SGHAT and FQNNGV. In nucleotides, the CDR3 is TGTGCCAGCAGCAGGGGACAGGGAATGTACGAGCAGTACTTC. Amino acids: CASSRGQGMYEQYF.

This clone was picked up a small number of times. The chain is built from TRBV6-5 and TRBJ2-6; D gene ambiguous. V lost 7 bases and J 1 base, leaving 8 bases between the germline ends. There are 14 residues in the CDR3. Looked up from germline, CDR1 is MNHEY and CDR2 is SVGAGI. CDR3 amino acids: CASTSRSGANVLTF. The CDR3 region has the DNA TGTGCCAGCACCAGCAGGTCTGGGGCCAACGTCCTGACTTTC.

This clone was seen a handful of times. V and J are TRBV7-9 and TRBJ1-5; tentatively, D is TRBD1 (5 bases). V lost 5 bases to trimming and J lost 0 bases, with 11 bases between them. Germline V gene lookup returns CDR1 SEHNR and CDR2 FQNEAQ (reference sequence). This CDR3 spans 15 amino acids. DNA for the CDR3: TGTGCCAGCAGCCAGGGCAGCTCTAGCAATCAGCCCCAGCATTTT. Translating it yields CASSQGSSSNQPQHF.

The chain employs TRBV30 and TRBJ1-4; 9 bases fit TRBD1. The germline CDR1 and CDR2 sequences are GTSNPN and SVGIG (reference sequence). The CDR3 is made up of 13 amino acids. J was trimmed by 8 bases and V by 3 bases; bases with no gene match: 4. The CDR3 DNA is TGTGCCTGGAGGAGGACAGGGGTAGAAAAACTGTTTTTT. Its protein is CAWRRTGVEKLFF.

This clone was seen more than once but under ten times. V and J are TRBV29-1 and TRBJ1-2; 9 bases map to TRBD1. CDR3 length: 14 amino acids. The V gene's germline CDR1 is SQVTM and CDR2 ANQGSEA. V shed 6 bases, J shed 7 bases, and the junction held 12 bases outside the gene matches. This CDR3 is CSVDKQGALGGYTF. In DNA, the CDR3 is TGCAGCGTAGATAAACAGGGGGCGCTGGGTGGCTACACCTTC.

The chain uses TRBV11-2 and TRBJ1-4; 9 positions match TRBD1. The CDR3 is 14 residues long. CDR1 SGHAT and CDR2 FQNNGV come from the germline V gene. V shed 5 bases and J 10 bases; nucleotides not matched to a gene: 8. CDR3 bases: TGTGCCAGCAGCAAAGGACAGGGGCCCGGAAAACTGTTTTTT. Residues: CASSKGQGPGKLFF.

This clone was seen a handful of times. The V gene is TRBV10-3, the J gene TRBJ2-6, with 7 positions matching TRBD1. CDR3 length: 15 residues. V lost 2 bases, J lost 2 bases, and 0 bases stayed unmatched. Germline V gene sequence: CDR1 ENHRY, CDR2 SYGVKD. Written as DNA, the CDR3 is TGTGCCATCAGTGAGGGACAGGCTGGGGCCAACGTCCTGACTTTC. Its translation is CAISEGQAGANVLTF.

J is TRBJ2-2 and V is TRBV18; unclear D gene. There are 14 residues in the CDR3. Germline V gene lookup returns CDR1 KGHSH and CDR2 LQKENI. V dropped 0 bases and J dropped 6 bases, with 8 bases sitting between them. The CDR3 is CASSPPSYSGELFF. Here the CDR3 DNA reads TGTGCCAGCTCACCACCGTCGTATTCCGGGGAGCTGTTTTTT.

The chain recombines TRBV18 with TRBJ2-1, with 7 bases fitting TRBD1. J was trimmed by 4 bases and V by 3 bases; bases with no gene match: 6. Germline CDR1 reads KGHSH; CDR2 reads LQKENI. The CDR3 covers 15 residues. CDR3 bases: TGTGCCAGCTCACCGACAGGGATTGTATACAATGAGCAGTTCTTC. Translation: CASSPTGIVYNEQFF.

In this sample, this clone turned up a few times. The chain uses TRBV6-5 and TRBJ1-1, with D hard to call. There are 14 residues in the CDR3. Trimming took off 3 bases at V and 2 bases at J, with 10 bases between the two ends. CDR1 MNHEY and CDR2 SVGAGI come from the germline V gene. The chain's CDR3 is CASSYIEGNTEAFF. The CDR3 DNA reads as TGTGCCAGCAGTTATATTGAGGGAAACACTGAAGCTTTCTTT.